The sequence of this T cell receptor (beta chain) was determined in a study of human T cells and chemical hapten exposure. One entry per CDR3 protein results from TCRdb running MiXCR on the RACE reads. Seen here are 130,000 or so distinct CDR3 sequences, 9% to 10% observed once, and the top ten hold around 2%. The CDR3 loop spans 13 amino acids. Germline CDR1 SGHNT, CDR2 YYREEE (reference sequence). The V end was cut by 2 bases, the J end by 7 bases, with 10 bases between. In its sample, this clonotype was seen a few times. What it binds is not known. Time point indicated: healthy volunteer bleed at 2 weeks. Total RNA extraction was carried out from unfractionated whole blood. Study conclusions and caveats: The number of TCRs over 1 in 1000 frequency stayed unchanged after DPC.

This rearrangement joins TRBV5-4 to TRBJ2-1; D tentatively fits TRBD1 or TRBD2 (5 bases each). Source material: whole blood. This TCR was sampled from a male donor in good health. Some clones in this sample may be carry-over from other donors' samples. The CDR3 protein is CASSFQGRNEQFF. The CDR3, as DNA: TGTGCCAGCAGCTTTCAGGGACGGAATGAGCAGTTCTTC.